This is a list of T cell receptor beta chains from one sample in a study of blood T cell repertoires in COVID-19. Only in-frame clones appear in the TCRdb table, and some are missing; sequencing was by immunoSEQ multiplex PCR. The sample consists of 100,000 or so clones, roughly 78% of them appearing once. Sequencing was done on a sample of peripheral blood. These receptors were taken from a man aged 45-65 years with active or convalescent COVID-19. The CDR3 runs from the conserved cysteine through the conserved F or W. The D gene is left open where the match is weak. Not all rows give a size; the values are once, few, many and, for expanded clones, a class.

d_call,clone_size,v_call,j_call,cdr3_nt,cdr3_aa
NA,once,TRBV21-1,TRBJ2-5,TGTGCCAGCAGCAAAGGAAAGCTAGACAGTCCGGAGGAGACCCAGTACTTC,CASSKGKLDSPEETQYF
NA,NA,TRBV6-5,TRBJ2-4,TGTGCCAGCAGTTCATTTGGGGGGAAAAACATTCAGTACTTC,CASSSFGGKNIQYF
NA,NA,TRBV29-1,TRBJ2-3,TGCAGCGTTGAACAGGGAATCACAGATACGCAGTATTTT,CSVEQGITDTQYF
TRBD2,few,TRBV11-2,TRBJ2-5,TGTGCCAGCAGCCGGAGGCGGGGGTCGGAGGAGACCCAGTACTTC,CASSRRRGSEETQYF
TRBD1,NA,TRBV7-2,TRBJ1-1,TGTGCCAGCAGCTCCACCGGGACAGGGGGCACTGAAGCTTTCTTT,CASSSTGTGGTEAFF
TRBD1,NA,TRBV5-1,TRBJ2-3,TGCGCCAGCAGCCCCGGGACAGACGCTAGCACAGATACGCAGTATTTT,CASSPGTDASTDTQYF
TRBD1,NA,TRBV23-1,TRBJ1-6,TGCGCCAGCAGTCAAAGGGACAGACCCTATAATTCACCCCTCCACTTT,CASSQRDRPYNSPLHF
NA,NA,TRBV2,TRBJ2-7,TGTGCCAGCAGTGGAACAGGGAGATCCTACGAGCAGTACTTC,CASSGTGRSYEQYF
TRBD1,NA,TRBV2,TRBJ1-2,TGTGCCAGCAGTATCGGACAGGGTGGCTATGGCTACACCTTC,CASSIGQGGYGYTF
NA,NA,TRBV3-1/TRBV3-2,TRBJ1-4,TGTGCCAGCAGCCAAGATCAGGGGACAACTAATGAAAAACTGTTTTTT,CASSQDQGTTNEKLFF
NA,NA,TRBV7-8,TRBJ1-1,TGTGCCAGCAGCTTAGCAGGGGGATCTGAAGCTTTCTTT,CASSLAGGSEAFF
NA,NA,TRBV6-6,TRBJ2-5,TGTGCCAGCAGTCCCCTCCGGGGCCAAGAGACCCAGTACTTC,CASSPLRGQETQYF
TRBD1,NA,TRBV6-2/TRBV6-3,TRBJ1-6,TGTGCCAGCAGTTATCGGACAGGCGTGGTTGGTTCACCCCTCCACTTT,CASSYRTGVVGSPLHF
TRBD1,medium-sized,TRBV28,TRBJ1-5,TGTGCCGGCCGACAGGGGACTCAGCCCCAGCATTTT,CAGRQGTQPQHF
TRBD1,NA,TRBV14,TRBJ1-1,TGTGCCAGCAGCCTCGACAGGGTCCTAGCTTTCTTT,CASSLDRVLAFF
NA,NA,TRBV7-9,TRBJ1-4,TGTGCCAGCAGCCCCCGACAGATTAGTAATGAAAAACTGTTTTTT,CASSPRQISNEKLFF
TRBD1,once,TRBV20-1,TRBJ2-3,TGCAGTGCAGGGGACAGAGGTACGCAGTATTTT,CSAGDRGTQYF
TRBD1,NA,TRBV2,TRBJ2-3,TGTGCCAGCAGAAGACAGGGGTCATCACCTACGCAGTATTTT,CASRRQGSSPTQYF
NA,few,TRBV30,TRBJ1-5,TGTGCCTGGAGTGTAGGTGGAGGGTTGTACCAGCCCCAGCATTTT,CAWSVGGGLYQPQHF
TRBD1,NA,TRBV2,TRBJ2-5,TGTGCCAGCAGCGAGGGGACAGTCCAAGAGACCCAGTACTTC,CASSEGTVQETQYF
NA,NA,TRBV3-1/TRBV3-2,TRBJ2-1,TGTGCCAGCAGCCAAGCAGGGAACGAGCAGTTCTTC,CASSQAGNEQFF
NA,NA,TRBV19,TRBJ1-6,TGTGCCAGTAGCAAGGAGGCCCCAGGCAATTCACCCCTCCACTTT,CASSKEAPGNSPLHF
TRBD1,NA,TRBV7-8,TRBJ2-7,TGTGCCAGCAGCGTAAGACAGGGGGCCCCTGCCGAGCAGTACTTC,CASSVRQGAPAEQYF
TRBD2,NA,TRBV18,TRBJ2-3,TGTGCCAGCTCGCCCCTCAAGGGCGGGAGTTCAGATACGCAGTATTTT,CASSPLKGGSSDTQYF
NA,NA,TRBV29-1,TRBJ1-1,TGCAGCGTTACCAGGGGTAGCAAGACTGAAGCTTTCTTT,CSVTRGSKTEAFF
NA,NA,TRBV5-1,TRBJ1-1,TGCGCCAGCAGCTTGGATGGACAGTTGGAAGCTTTCTTT,CASSLDGQLEAFF
TRBD1,NA,TRBV5-4,TRBJ2-1,TGTGCCAGCAGCTTGGCCGGGGTCGGGACAGGGGGTTACAATGAGCAGTTCTTC,CASSLAGVGTGGYNEQFF
NA,NA,TRBV3-1/TRBV3-2,TRBJ2-5,TGTGCCAGCAGCCAGGGGCGAGAAGAGACCCAGTACTTC,CASSQGREETQYF
NA,NA,TRBV4-1,TRBJ2-5,TGCGCCAGCAGCCAAGGATCGTCAGGTCAAGAGACCCAGTACTTC,CASSQGSSGQETQYF
TRBD1,NA,TRBV18,TRBJ2-1,TGTGCCAGCTCAAGACTCCGACAGGGCTACAATGAGCAGTTCTTC,CASSRLRQGYNEQFF
NA,few,TRBV5-4,TRBJ1-3,TGTGCCAGCAGCTTGCCGGGTTTCTCTGGAAACACCATATATTTT,CASSLPGFSGNTIYF
TRBD1,NA,TRBV7-6,TRBJ1-4,TGTGCCAGCGGGGAGGTGACAGGGAGAAAACTGTTTTTT,CASGEVTGRKLFF
TRBD1,NA,TRBV28,TRBJ1-6,TGTGCCAGCAGTTTCGGTGGGACAGGGAGTTCACCCCTCCACTTT,CASSFGGTGSSPLHF
TRBD1,NA,TRBV27,TRBJ1-5,TGTGCCAGCAGTTACAGGGGTGGCAATCAGCCCCAGCATTTT,CASSYRGGNQPQHF
TRBD1,NA,TRBV11-2,TRBJ2-3,TGTGCCAGCAGCTTATCCGGGACAGGGGGCACAGATACGCAGTATTTT,CASSLSGTGGTDTQYF
NA,once,TRBV6-4,TRBJ1-3,TGTGCCAGCAGTTCAGGGAATGGAAACACCATATATTTT,CASSSGNGNTIYF
TRBD1,NA,TRBV6-5,TRBJ1-1,TGTGCCAGCAGACAGGGGGGGATGAACACTGAAGCTTTCTTT,CASRQGGMNTEAFF
TRBD2,NA,TRBV10-2,TRBJ2-3,TGCGCCAGCAGGCAGCGGGGGGCCACCACAGATACGCAGTATTTT,CASRQRGATTDTQYF
TRBD2,NA,TRBV19,TRBJ2-1,TGTGCCAGTAGAGCGCAGCGGGGGGCCCTCAGGGTGGATGAGCAGTTCTTC,CASRAQRGALRVDEQFF
TRBD2,NA,TRBV4-1,TRBJ2-1,TGCGCCAGCAGCCTGGGACTAGCTGTGGATGAGCAGTTCTTC,CASSLGLAVDEQFF
TRBD1,few,TRBV18,TRBJ1-5,TGTGCCAGCTCACAGGTGACAGGGCCCAGTCAGCCCCAGCATTTT,CASSQVTGPSQPQHF